This T cell receptor (beta chain) was identified in a study of early T cells in non-severe SARS-CoV-2 infection (dated by TCRdb to about 2021). About the investigation overall: TCR sequencing used bulk RNA from unsorted whole blood, so alpha and beta chains could not be paired. What the research found in general, with its limitations: VDJdb matching was skewed toward anti-spike CD8 responses, so virus-specific expansions were likely underestimated and private and CD4 specificities were missed.

The study was a case-control design nested within a healthcare worker cohort in London, UK, with weekly nasopharyngeal swab PCR tests and blood sampling. Healthcare workers were recruited between 23 and 31 March 2020, during the week of the UK lockdown, and were followed weekly for up to about 16 weeks. Trimming at the junction amounts to 3 bases on V and 1 base on J, and the germline ends lie 13 bases apart. From cysteine to phenylalanine, the CDR3 is 15 amino acids long. Of the read, only the CDR3 DNA is kept; its 45 bases are in frame from base 1. This clonotype was recorded at least ten times. The antigen this receptor binds is unknown. Base-call qualities are not available, and no considerably larger clone is one nucleotide away. Libraries were constructed by 5' RACE. TCRdb records NextSeq 500 as the sequencer. In the TCR library protocol, unique molecular identifiers were attached to individual cDNA molecules to correct for PCR bias and sequencing error. Sequencing covered both TCR alpha and beta chains, and within each sample the abundances of alpha and beta sequences were tightly co-correlated. In the authors' own workflow: Decombinator V4 was used to annotate the V gene, J gene and CDR3 of the TCR sequences. Expanded TCRs were defined as changing significantly between any two time points under a Poisson model with p below 0.0001. TCR abundances were normalised to the total number of TCRs sequenced in each sample and reported as counts per million. TRAV1-2 paired with TRAJ12, TRAJ20 or TRAJ33 defined MAIT TCRs, while TRAV10 paired with TRAJ18 defined iNKT TCRs. A search of VDJdb, accessed on 1 November 2021, was run for TCRs annotated to CMV, EBV and SARS-CoV-2, with TCRs annotated for multiple antigens excluded. TCRdb applied fastp at Q25 and MiXCR to the public reads, then kept only in-frame beta chains. Records with the same CDR3 protein are collapsed into one entry carrying the most frequent genes and DNA. TCRdb's processing, not the study's, gives the V and J calls here. The sample profile shows tens of thousands of distinct CDR3 sequences; approximately 13% of them were found once. The ten largest clones take up around 4.5% of the sample.

The specimen sequenced was whole blood. The source is an adult who was a healthcare worker with PCR-confirmed SARS-CoV-2 infection or an uninfected control (not recorded which). The chain is made from TRBV12-3 or TRBV12-4 and TRBJ2-7; the D gene identity is not certain. CDR3 loop: CASSFADFTSYEQYF. The DNA reads TGTGCCAGCAGTTTTGCCGACTTTACTTCCTACGAGCAGTACTTC.